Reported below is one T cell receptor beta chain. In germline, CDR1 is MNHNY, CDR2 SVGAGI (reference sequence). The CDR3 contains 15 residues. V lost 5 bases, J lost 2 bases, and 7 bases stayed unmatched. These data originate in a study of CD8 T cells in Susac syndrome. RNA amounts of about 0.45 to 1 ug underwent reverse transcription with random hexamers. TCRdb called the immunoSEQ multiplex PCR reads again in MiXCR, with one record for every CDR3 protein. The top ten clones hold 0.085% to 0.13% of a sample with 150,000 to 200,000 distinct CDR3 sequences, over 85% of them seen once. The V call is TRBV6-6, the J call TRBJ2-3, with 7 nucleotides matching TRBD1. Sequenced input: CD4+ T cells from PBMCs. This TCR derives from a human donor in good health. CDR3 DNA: TGTGCCAGCAGTCGGGACAGCGGAACCACAGATACGCAGTATTTT. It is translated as CASSRDSGTTDTQYF.